The 15 T cell receptor beta chains given below trace back to one sample, sequenced in a study of T-cell reconstitution after alpha-beta-depleted transplantation in children. TCRbeta library construction was performed incorporating unique molecular identifiers. TCRdb reanalysed the PCR reads using MiXCR and keeps one entry per CDR3 protein. Of over 150,000 distinct CDR3 sequences detected, 11% appear once; the ten largest clones hold around 14%. The sequencing here drew on PBMCs, taken before TCRalphabeta/CD19-depleted stem cell transplant. The receptors stem from a boy aged 2 to 10 with acute myeloid leukemia, due to receive a stem cell transplant.

Many counts were recorded for this clonotype. The chain joins TRBV12-3 or TRBV12-4 to TRBJ2-3, with 7 bases fitting TRBD2. The CDR3 sequence is 13 residues long. J was trimmed by 6 bases and V by 8 bases; bases with no gene match: 8. CDR3: CASVLVGGDTQYF. CDR3 in DNA: TGTGCCAGCGTTCTAGTGGGGGGGGATACGCAGTATTTT.

This clonotype was recorded many times. The chain uses TRBV7-3 and TRBJ2-3; D uncertain. The V end was cut by 4 bases, the J end by 0 bases, with 8 bases between. Germline CDR1 and CDR2: SGHTA and FQGTGA. The CDR3 has 14 residues. The CDR3 loop is CASSYRPSTDTQYF. As DNA, the CDR3 is TGTGCCAGCAGCTACCGGCCTAGCACAGATACGCAGTATTTT.

This clonotype was picked up many times. This chain uses TRBV12-3 or TRBV12-4 with TRBJ2-2; perhaps D is TRBD1 or TRBD2 (5 bases each). Trimming removed 2 bases at V and 3 bases at J, with 10 bases between. This CDR3 has 15 residues. The CDR3 spells CASSLWQGHTGELFF. The CDR3 DNA is TGTGCCAGCAGTTTATGGCAGGGACACACCGGGGAGCTGTTTTTT.

This clonotype appeared many times. The CDR3 spells CASRIGIFYEQYF. CDR3 nucleotides: TGTGCCAGCAGAATCGGGATTTTCTACGAGCAGTACTTC. The chain joins TRBV28 to TRBJ2-7, with a weak D call TRBD2 (5 bases). The CDR3 is 13 residues long. V dropped 6 bases and J dropped 3 bases, with 12 bases sitting between them. Germline lookup yields CDR1 MDHEN and CDR2 SYDVKM.

Ten or more counts support this clonotype. The gene calls are TRBV12-3 or TRBV12-4 and TRBJ2-2; no reliable D call. V lost 6 bases to trimming and J lost 0 bases, with 8 bases between them. The CDR3 extends over 14 amino acids. CDR3 region: CASSLLANTGELFF. The CDR3, as DNA: TGTGCCAGCAGCCTCCTCGCGAACACCGGGGAGCTGTTTTTT.

This clonotype was observed many times. V is TRBV4-1 and J is TRBJ2-6; D assignment may be TRBD1 or TRBD2 (5 bases each). The CDR3 covers 14 residues. Per the germline V gene, CDR1 is MGHRA and CDR2 is YSYEKL. Trimming shortened V by 3 bases and J by 2 bases, and 5 bases separated the two germline ends. CDR3 nucleotides: TGCGCCAGCAGCCAGGGGGCTGGGGCCAACGTCCTGACTTTC. It is translated as CASSQGAGANVLTF.

Note on this clonotype: A read error may be the cause here, since a much bigger clone is one base away. The chain joins TRBV18 to TRBJ1-2, with D maybe TRBD1 (5 bases). This CDR3 contains 16 residues. Germline values: CDR1 KGHSH, CDR2 LQKENI. CDR3 protein: CASSPTNGGTSYGDTF. The CDR3 DNA follows: TGTGCCAGCTCACCGACTAACGGGGGGACTAGCTATGGCGACACCTTC.

This clonotype was found many times. The chain joins TRBV7-9 to TRBJ2-7, with TRBD2 identical over 11 bases. The CDR3 sequence is 16 residues long. Germline V gene data show CDR1 as SEHNR and CDR2 as FQNEAQ (reference sequence). V was clipped by 4 bases and J by 3 bases; unmatched bases: 8. DNA of the CDR3: TGTGCCAGCAGCTCGCCCTTGGGGACTAGCGGCTACGAGCAGTACTTC. It yields the protein CASSSPLGTSGYEQYF.

The chain is built from TRBV29-1 and TRBJ2-5; D gene ambiguous. The ends were cut back, 5 bases at V and 2 bases at J, with 18 bases in the middle. This CDR3 has 15 residues. Germline lookup yields CDR1 SQVTM and CDR2 ANQGSEA. In DNA, the CDR3 is TGCAGCGTTAATGTTAAGGCAGCTTATCAAGAGACCCAGTACTTC. As protein: CSVNVKAAYQETQYF.

At least ten counts were recorded for this clonotype. CDR3 sequence: CSARGRTAEAFF. The CDR3 DNA follows: TGCAGTGCTAGAGGCCGGACGGCTGAAGCTTTCTTT. This chain joins TRBV20-1 and TRBJ1-1; D not resolved. Between the trimmed V and J ends, which lost 1 base and 6 bases, there was a span of 9 bases. CDR3 length: 12 residues. Germline V gene data show CDR1 as DFQATT and CDR2 as SNEGSKA (reference sequence).

The sample holds a few counts of this clonotype. A read error may be the cause here, since a much bigger clone is one base away. The CDR3 protein is CCARVLAGGASYNEQFF. CDR3 in DNA: TGCTGTGCTAGGGTCCTAGCGGGGGGGGCCTCCTACAATGAGCAGTTCTTC. The chain uses TRBV20-1 and TRBJ2-1; 12 nucleotides align to TRBD2. The CDR3 has 17 residues. Germline CDR1 DFQATT, CDR2 SNEGSKA (reference sequence).

This clonotype was seen at least ten times. V usage is TRBV5-6 and J usage is TRBJ2-2, with unresolved D. CDR1 is SGHDT, CDR2 YYEEEE, per germline. Trimming shortened V by 4 bases and J by 7 bases, and 14 bases separated the two germline ends. The CDR3 length is 14 residues. In DNA form, the CDR3 reads TGTGCCAGCAGCATTCTCCACAGTTACGGGGAGCTGTTTTTT. The encoded protein is CASSILHSYGELFF.

This clonotype was counted ten times or more. With a much larger clone just one base away, this may be a read error. The chain uses TRBV4-2 and TRBJ2-1; 8 nucleotides agree with TRBD2. The CDR3 consists of 13 residues. From germline, CDR1 is LGHNA and CDR2 YNFKEQ. Trimming took 0 bases from V and 14 from J; bases not matched to a gene: 6. The chain's CDR3 is CASSQESSGLEFF. DNA for the CDR3: TGTGCCAGCAGCCAAGAAAGTTCGGGACTAGAGTTCTTC.

This clonotype was seen at least ten times. The chain recombines TRBV28 with TRBJ1-3, with D uncertain. The CDR3 runs 14 residues. V was cut by 8 bases and J by 4 bases, with 15 bases left in between. Germline V gives CDR1 MDHEN, CDR2 SYDVKM. The CDR3 protein is CASLGRWSGNTIYF. CDR3 DNA sequence: TGTGCCAGCCTTGGGAGGTGGAGCGGAAACACCATATATTTT.

This clonotype was seen many times. This chain joins TRBV5-1 and TRBJ1-1, with D unclear. This CDR3 spans 14 amino acids. Germline assignment: CDR1 SGHRS and CDR2 YFSETQ. Trimming cost V 4 bases and J 0 bases, with 10 bases left between them. This chain's CDR3 is CASSPATMNTEAFF. The CDR3 region has the DNA TGCGCCAGCAGCCCCGCAACCATGAACACTGAAGCTTTCTTT.